This T cell receptor beta chain was obtained from a study of monozygotic twins with inflammatory bowel disease. TCRdb reanalyzed the 5' RACE reads, giving one entry per CDR3 protein sequence and no DNA. Recorded for this sample: approximately 150,000 distinct CDR3 sequences. Germline lookup yields CDR1 SGHDT and CDR2 YYEEEE. The CDR3 runs to 14 residues. The receptor comes from a human donor with ulcerative colitis or Crohn's disease, or a healthy co-twin of an affected twin (not recorded which). Sequencing input: blood. V gene TRBV5-6 combines with J gene TRBJ1-2; TCRdb returns TRBD1, unconfirmable since there is no DNA. CDR3 residues: CASSPGTGGMGYTF.